The 9 T cell receptor beta chains below all came from one sample that was sequenced in a study of shared clonotypes between healthy human individuals (dated by TCRdb to the early 2020s). Preparation of the library involved the immunoSEQ multiplex PCR assay. TCRdb mirrors the immuneACCESS table, restricted to in-frame sequences. Some clones are absent from its copies; in checked studies, under half trace to an unresolved V gene, and the reason for the others is unknown. The sample table contains more than 900,000 clones; only one count was recorded for approximately 80% of them. The ten top clones hold 0.6% to 0.75% of the sample. The sequenced sample consisted of memory CD4+ T cells from PBMCs. Per the publication, the cell subset or site label means: CD45RA-negative fraction. These receptors originate from a man between 18 and 35 years old in good health. Some clones in this sample may be carry-over from other donors' samples.

This clone has a handful of counts. The chain couples TRBV12-5 to TRBJ2-3; D uncertain. Deletions cut 2 bases from V and 6 bases from J, with 9 bases between. The CDR3 is 13 amino acids. Germline V gene data show CDR1 as LGHNT and CDR2 as FRNRAP. CDR3 nucleotides: TGTGCTAGTGGTTTGTACCGGACGGATACGCAGTATTTT. Its translation is CASGLYRTDTQYF.

This clone was detected only a few times. The chain has TRBV9 and TRBJ2-7, with D possibly being TRBD2 (6 bases). CDR3 length equals 14 residues. Trimming shortened V by 1 base and J by 2 bases, and 10 bases separated the two germline ends. CDR1 is SGDLS and CDR2 is YYNGEE in the germline V gene. The CDR3 here is CASSVSGVTYEQYF. CDR3 in DNA: TGTGCCAGCAGCGTATCGGGGGTAACCTACGAGCAGTACTTC.

The chain joins TRBV7-9 to TRBJ2-3; D might be TRBD2 (5 bases). There are 14 residues in the CDR3. Trimming removed 4 bases from V and 3 bases from J, with 11 bases in between. Per the germline V gene, CDR1 is SEHNR and CDR2 is FQNEAQ (reference sequence). CDR3 bases: TGTGCCAGCAGCTCAGGAGGAGAGACAGATACGCAGTATTTT. It specifies CASSSGGETDTQYF.

The J gene is TRBJ2-4, the V gene TRBV5-4, with D perhaps TRBD1 or TRBD2 (5 bases each). Germline CDR1 and CDR2: SGHNT and YYREEE (reference sequence). The germline V and J ends were trimmed by 5 bases and 2 bases, with 11 bases remaining between them. The CDR3 runs to 14 residues. In nucleotides, the CDR3 is TGTGCCAGCAGTCGAGGGGAGACCAAAAACATTCAGTACTTC. Translated, it gives CASSRGETKNIQYF.

The chain employs TRBV18 and TRBJ2-7; 9 bases match TRBD1. Trimming cost V 0 bases and J 3 bases; bases outside gene matches: 3. CDR3 length: 15 residues. Germline V gene lookup returns CDR1 KGHSH and CDR2 LQKENI. CDR3 coding DNA: TGTGCCAGCTCACCACCGACAGGGGGAGTCTACGAGCAGTACTTC. Its translation is CASSPPTGGVYEQYF.

This clone was seen only a few times. The same CDR3 is also encoded by other DNA sequences in this sample. The chain links TRBV7-9 to TRBJ2-3; 9 bases map to TRBD2. J lost 10 bases, V lost 4 bases, and 3 bases had no gene match. Germline V gene sequence: CDR1 SEHNR, CDR2 FQNEAQ (reference sequence). The length of the CDR3 is 12 residues. Written as DNA, the CDR3 is TGTGCCAGCAGCTATAAGCGGGAGGCGCAGTATTTT. Translated: CASSYKREAQYF.

The V and J genes are TRBV7-9 and TRBJ1-1; D remains unclear. Trimming removed 2 bases from V and 10 bases from J, with 8 bases in between. The germline gives CDR1 SEHNR, CDR2 FQNEAQ (reference sequence). This CDR3 is 11 amino acids long. The CDR3 is CASSLTVLAFF. The CDR3 DNA reads TGTGCCAGCAGCTTAACCGTACTAGCTTTCTTT.

The chain combines TRBV30 with TRBJ1-2, with D hard to call. The length of the CDR3 is 13 residues. V gave up 4 bases and J gave up 4 bases, with 13 bases separating them. CDR1 and CDR2 from the germline V gene are GTSNPN and SVGIG (reference sequence). The CDR3 loop reads CAWKTQLGYGYTF. For the CDR3, the DNA is TGTGCCTGGAAAACTCAACTAGGCTATGGCTACACCTTC.

This clone has more than one count but fewer than ten. This chain links TRBV5-3 with TRBJ1-1; D is unclear. TRBV5-3 is classed as an ORF, of uncertain function. The CDR3 has 13 amino acids. Trimming removed 2 bases from V and 1 base from J, with 6 bases in between. CDR3 loop: CARSLGSNTEAFF. CDR3 bases: TGTGCCAGAAGCTTAGGCTCGAACACTGAAGCTTTCTTT.